This record looks at one TCR beta chain sequence and its context. No antigen is known for it. Several immunoSEQ 96-well plates shared each subset's DNA, each plate a replicate. Per the authors' pipeline: Filtering differed because ImmunoSEQ produced junction-only sequences that carried no quality scores. Assay used: immunoSEQ multiplex PCR; TCRdb lists only in-frame clones, some missing. The V and J calls and the clone size are those of that table, but D and trimming were determined from the DNA. Counted here are some 2.4 million clones, approximately 93% occurring once; the ten biggest clones make up 0.36%. The data derive from a study of shared clonotypes between healthy human individuals. Study information: Used for every donor were three CD4 naive, three CD4 memory, two CD8 naive and one CD8 memory plate.

V was shortened by 0 bases and J by 10 bases, with 11 bases between the two germline ends. Per the germline V gene, CDR1 is MGHRA and CDR2 is YSYEKL. The CDR3 length is 13 residues. General study results and limits: What limited the represented genetic and exposure-history diversity was the small number of donors.

The TCR sequence derives from a man aged 18 to 35 in good health. Some clones in this sample may be carry-over from other donors' samples. V usage is TRBV4-1 and J usage is TRBJ2-3, with D possibly being TRBD2 (6 bases). The specimen sequenced was naive CD4+ T cells from PBMCs. Subset denoted: CD45RA+ positively selected. The CDR3 nucleotides read TGCGCCAGCAGCCAAGATTCGGGAGCAGCGCAGTATTTT. This sequence encodes CASSQDSGAAQYF.